This T cell receptor (beta chain) was identified in a study of blood T cells in healthy people across ages. A J-beta primer mix and a sample-barcoded 5' primer were used in a second PCR of about 7 to 12 cycles. The yield of each sample was at least 3 million CDR3-containing paired-end reads. TCRdb re-analysed the 5' RACE reads in MiXCR, keeping a single row per CDR3 protein. The sample lists about 640,000 distinct CDR3 sequences; approximately 50% were seen once. Isolating PBMCs gave at least 6 million of these cells per sample. Study findings and constraints: Long-lived donors had more naive CD4+ cells and higher diversity than aged donors.

Comment on this clonotype: Its antigen remains unknown. A much larger clone lies a single base off, so this may be a read error.

The CDR3 is made up of 13 amino acids. Per germline, CDR1 DFQATT and CDR2 SNEGSKA (reference sequence). This sequence originates from a man in his sixties in good health. Material: blood. This rearrangement joins TRBV20-1 to TRBJ2-5; 8 bases are shared with TRBD2. Matching the DNA end better, TRBJ2-7 makes the J call doubtful. The CDR3 spells CSARDLGGAEQYF. CDR3 nucleotides: TGCAGTGCTAGAGATCTCGGGGGGGCCGAGCAGTACTTC.